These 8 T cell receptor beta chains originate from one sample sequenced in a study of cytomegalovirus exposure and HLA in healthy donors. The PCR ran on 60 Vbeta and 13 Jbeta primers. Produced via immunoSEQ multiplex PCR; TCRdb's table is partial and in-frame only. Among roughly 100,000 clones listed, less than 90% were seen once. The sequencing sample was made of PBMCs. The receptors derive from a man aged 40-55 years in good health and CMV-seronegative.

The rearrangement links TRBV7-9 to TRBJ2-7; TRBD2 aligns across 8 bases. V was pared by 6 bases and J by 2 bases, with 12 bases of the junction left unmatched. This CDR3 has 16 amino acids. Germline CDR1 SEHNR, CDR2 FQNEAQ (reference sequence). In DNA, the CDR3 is TGTGCCAGCAGTTCTAGCGGGCAGCGGGGGACCTACGAGCAGTACTTC. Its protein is CASSSSGQRGTYEQYF.

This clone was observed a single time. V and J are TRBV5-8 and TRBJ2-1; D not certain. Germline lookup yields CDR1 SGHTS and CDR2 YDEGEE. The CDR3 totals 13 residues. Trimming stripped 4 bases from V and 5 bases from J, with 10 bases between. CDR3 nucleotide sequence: TGTGCCAGCAGCCTCCGACACGACAATGAGCAGTTCTTC. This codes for CASSLRHDNEQFF. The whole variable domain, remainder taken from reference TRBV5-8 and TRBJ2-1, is EAGVTQSPTHLIKTRGQQATLRCSPISGHTSVYWYQQALGLGLQFLLWYDEGEERNRGNFPPRFSGRQFPNYSSELNVNALELEDSALYLCASSLRHDNEQFFGPGTRLTVL.

CDR3 DNA sequence: TGTGCCAGCAGCGCGGGACAGGAAGAGACCCAGTACTTC. It translates to CASSAGQEETQYF. The chain employs TRBV7-3 and TRBJ2-5; 8 positions agree with TRBD1. CDR1 is SGHTA and CDR2 is FQGTGA in the germline V gene. The junction had 2 bases not matched to a gene; V was cut back by 5 bases and J by 3 bases. The CDR3 covers 13 residues.

The CDR3, as DNA: TGTGCCAGTAGTATAGACCTAGAGACAGGGGGACACGAGCAGTACTTC. The encoded protein is CASSIDLETGGHEQYF. The chain carries TRBV19 and TRBJ2-7, with TRBD1 matching over 9 bases. V lost 0 bases to trimming and J lost 5 bases; unmatched junction nucleotides: 8. This CDR3 spans 16 amino acids. Germline V lookup: CDR1 LNHDA, CDR2 SQIVND (reference sequence).

The DNA for the CDR3 is TGTGCCAGCAGTGCCGCGGGTGGGACAGGGGGTAAAAATAGCAATCAGCCCCAGCATTTT. This gives the protein CASSAAGGTGGKNSNQPQHF. V is TRBV2 and J is TRBJ1-5; 11 nucleotides agree with TRBD1. With 4 bases clipped from V and 0 bases from J, the junction kept 14 bases outside the gene matches. The CDR3 runs to 20 residues. Looked up from germline, CDR1 is SNHLY and CDR2 is FYNNEI.

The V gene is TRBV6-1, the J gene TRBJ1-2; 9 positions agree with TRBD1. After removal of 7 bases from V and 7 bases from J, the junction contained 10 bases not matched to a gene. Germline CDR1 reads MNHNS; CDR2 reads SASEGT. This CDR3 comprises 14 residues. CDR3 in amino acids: CASKGQGDRGGYTF. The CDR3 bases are TGTGCCAGCAAGGGACAGGGAGATCGCGGTGGCTACACCTTC.

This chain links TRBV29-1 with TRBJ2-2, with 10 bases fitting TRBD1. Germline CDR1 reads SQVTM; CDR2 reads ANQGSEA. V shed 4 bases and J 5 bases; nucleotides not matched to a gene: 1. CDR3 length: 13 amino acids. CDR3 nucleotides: TGCAGCGTTGGACAGGGGGCTACCGGGGAGCTGTTTTTT. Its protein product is CSVGQGATGELFF.

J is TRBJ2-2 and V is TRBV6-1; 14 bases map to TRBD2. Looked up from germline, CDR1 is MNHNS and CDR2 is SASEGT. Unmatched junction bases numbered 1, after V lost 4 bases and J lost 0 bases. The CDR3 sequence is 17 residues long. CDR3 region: CASSGTSGGPNTGELFF. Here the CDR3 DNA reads TGTGCCAGCAGTGGGACTAGCGGGGGGCCGAACACCGGGGAGCTGTTTTTT.